Each of the 27 T cell receptor beta chains below was sequenced from the same sample in a study of T cells in Graves' hyperthyroidism and ophthalmopathy. Regions amplified from RNA transcripts were the TCR beta CDR3 regions. An initial round of RT-PCR targeting the TCR CDR3 relied on the HTBI primer set. TCRdb independently ran MiXCR on the multiplex PCR reads; one entry per CDR3 protein. The table shows almost 600,000 distinct CDR3 sequences, with approximately 15% occurring only once. Source material: blood. These receptors were taken from a woman aged 30 to 39 with Graves' hyperthyroidism that later progressed to Graves' ophthalmopathy.

This clonotype was seen ten or more times. This chain's CDR3 is CASSPGLAGATSTQYF. CDR3 in DNA: TGTGCCAGCTCCCCTGGACTAGCGGGAGCTACGTCTACGCAGTATTTT. This chain links TRBV27 with TRBJ2-3; 13 positions match TRBD2. CDR3 size: 16 residues. The ends lost 8 bases at V and 8 bases at J; junction bases unmatched: 13. CDR1 MNHEY and CDR2 SMNVEV come from the germline V gene (reference sequence).

The chain recombines TRBV6-2 or TRBV6-3 with TRBJ2-7, with TRBD1 matching over 7 bases. V lost 7 bases and J lost 4; bases outside the gene matches: 4. The length of the CDR3 is 12 residues. CDR1 and CDR2 from the germline V gene are MNHEY and SVGEGT. The DNA for the CDR3 is TGTGCCAGCACGGGACAGATTTACGAGCAGTACTTC. Amino acids: CASTGQIYEQYF.

With respect to this clonotype: This may arise from a read error, as a much more abundant clone is one base away. The rearrangement joins TRBV7-2 to TRBJ2-3; D is perhaps TRBD1 or TRBD2 (5 bases each). Germline V CDR1 and CDR2: SGHTA, FQGNSA. The CDR3 has 15 amino acids. V lost 4 bases, J lost 2 bases, and 13 bases lay in between. CDR3 coding DNA: TGTGCCAGCAGCTCAATTGGGGGAACCACAGATACGCAGTATTTT. This codes for CASSSIGGTTDTQYF.

This clonotype has a handful of counts. J is TRBJ2-1 and V is TRBV20-1, with 8 bases lining up with TRBD2. J lost 5 bases, V lost 1 base, and 4 bases had no gene match. CDR1 and CDR2 from the germline V gene are DFQATT and SNEGSKA (reference sequence). CDR3 length: 14 residues. The CDR3 bases are TGCAGTGCTAGAGTAGCGGGATCCGACAATGAGCAGTTCTTC. Translating it yields CSARVAGSDNEQFF.

This clonotype was detected many times. At one end, the junction sequence differs from germline, possibly due to a read error. This chain links TRBV12-5 with TRBJ1-2, with D unclear. CDR1 and CDR2 (germline): LGHNT, FRNRAP. This CDR3 contains 12 residues. The CDR3 DNA follows: TGTGCTAGTGGTCTGGTTAACTATGGCTACACCTTC. It yields the protein CASGLVNYGYTF.

This clonotype showed up many times. The CDR3 protein is CASSQGGADTQYF. The CDR3 region has the DNA TGTGCCAGCAGCCAAGGAGGAGCGGATACGCAGTATTTT. V is TRBV3-1 and J is TRBJ2-3; D is unresolved. V lost 1 base and J 6 bases, leaving 8 bases between the germline ends. Germline V lookup: CDR1 LGHDT, CDR2 YNNKEL (reference sequence). This CDR3 comprises 13 residues.

Note on this clonotype: This may be a read error: a much more frequent sequence differs by one nucleotide. As DNA, the CDR3 is TGTGCCAGCAATGGATTGCGGGAGCCCCAGCATTTT. Its translation is CASNGLREPQHF. The V call is TRBV6-1, the J call TRBJ1-5; D ambiguous. From germline, CDR1 is MNHNS and CDR2 SASEGT. The CDR3 totals 12 residues. The ends were cut back, 7 bases at V and 8 bases at J, with 12 bases in the middle.

This clonotype was found a few times. J is TRBJ1-4 and V is TRBV4-1; TRBD1 might be the D (5 bases). V lost 3 bases and J 8 bases, leaving 19 bases between the germline ends. The CDR3 totals 16 residues. CDR1 is MGHRA and CDR2 is YSYEKL in the germline V gene. The CDR3 DNA is TGCGCCAGCAGCCACGCTTTGCGGGGTGCAGGGGAAAAACTGTTTTTT. It specifies CASSHALRGAGEKLFF.

A few counts support this clonotype. CDR3 residues: CASSLAPGGHTGELFF. The CDR3 DNA follows: TGTGCCAGCAGCTTAGCGCCAGGGGGCCACACCGGGGAGCTGTTTTTT. The chain recombines TRBV7-2 with TRBJ2-2; TRBD1 matches 8 bases. With V trimmed by 0 bases and J by 3 bases, 3 bases remained unmatched. CDR3 length: 16 amino acids. Germline-derived CDR1 and CDR2 are SGHTA and FQGNSA. Full variable domain (missing parts from reference TRBV7-2 and TRBJ2-2): GAGVSQSPSNKVTEKGKDVELRCDPISGHTALYWYRQSLGQGLEFLIYFQGNSAPDKSGLPSDRFSAERTGGSVSTLTIQRTQQEDSAVYLCASSLAPGGHTGELFFGEGSRLTVL.

The chain couples TRBV14 to TRBJ1-2; D gene unclear. Trimming stripped 0 bases from V and 3 bases from J, with 11 bases between. The germline CDR1 and CDR2 sequences are SGHDN and FVKESK. This CDR3 contains 15 residues. Here the CDR3 DNA reads TGTGCCAGCAGCCAAGAGGAACACCCTTACTATGGCTACACCTTC. Residues: CASSQEEHPYYGYTF.

This clonotype was recorded only once. J is TRBJ1-6 and V is TRBV3-1; D remains ambiguous. Germline values: CDR1 LGHDT, CDR2 YNNKEL (reference sequence). The CDR3 covers 16 residues. The ends were cut back, 5 bases at V and 3 bases at J, with 14 bases in the middle. CDR3 sequence reads: CASSIQRVGYNSPLHF. For the CDR3, the DNA is TGTGCCAGCAGCATCCAGAGAGTGGGCTATAATTCACCCCTCCACTTT.

The chain links TRBV15 to TRBJ1-1; TRBD1 might be the D (5 bases). This CDR3 is 15 amino acids long. Trimming removed 3 bases at V and 0 bases at J, with 11 bases between. Per the germline V gene, CDR1 is LNHNV and CDR2 is YYDKDF (reference sequence). This CDR3 reads CATSSQEGMNTEAFF. The CDR3 DNA sequence: TGTGCCACCAGCAGCCAGGAGGGGATGAACACTGAAGCTTTCTTT.

In this sample, this clonotype turned up many times. The rearrangement uses TRBV20-1 and TRBJ2-1, with no clear D. Germline CDR1 is DFQATT and CDR2 is SNEGSKA (reference sequence). The CDR3 extends over 11 amino acids. Trimming removed 3 bases at V and 6 bases at J, with 6 bases between. CDR3 sequence (DNA): TGCAGTGCTAGTGGACCCAATGAGCAGTTCTTC. Translating it yields CSASGPNEQFF.

To note about this clonotype: Possible read error: a much larger clone is one base away. This chain links TRBV5-1 with TRBJ2-1, with TRBD2 identical over 8 bases. The CDR3 has 15 amino acids. Germline assignment: CDR1 SGHRS and CDR2 YFSETQ. With V trimmed by 4 bases and J by 6 bases, 9 bases remained unmatched. CDR3 bases: TGCGCCAGCAGCCTTCTCCAGCGGGAGCTCAATGAGCAGTTCTTC. This sequence encodes CASSLLQRELNEQFF.

This clonotype was picked up many times. The chain couples TRBV27 to TRBJ2-1; a possible D gene is TRBD1 (7 bases). There are 16 residues in the CDR3. Trimming removed 1 base at V and 7 bases at J, with 17 bases between. In germline, CDR1 is MNHEY, CDR2 SMNVEV (reference sequence). The CDR3 DNA reads TGTGCCAGCAGTTTATTAGGAGGGGGCTTTTTGAATGAGCAGTTCTTC. Its translation is CASSLLGGGFLNEQFF.

This clonotype was seen a handful of times. The genes are TRBV3-1 and TRBJ1-2; D remains ambiguous. Trimming took off 0 bases at V and 6 bases at J, with 11 bases between the two ends. This CDR3 region has 14 residues. The germline V gene encodes CDR1 LGHDT and CDR2 YNNKEL (reference sequence). The DNA for the CDR3 is TGTGCCAGCAGCCAAGATCTCAATGGGAATGGCTACACCTTC. It codes for CASSQDLNGNGYTF. Filled out from reference TRBV3-1 and TRBJ1-2, the complete variable domain reads DTAVSQTPKYLVTQMGNDKSIKCEQNLGHDTMYWYKQDSKKFLKIMFSYNNKELIINETVPNRFSPKSPDKAHLNLHINSLELGDSAVYFCASSQDLNGNGYTFGSGTRLTVV.

This clonotype was seen many times. The chain carries TRBV12-3 or TRBV12-4 and TRBJ2-3; D possibly corresponds to TRBD2 (6 bases). CDR3 length equals 15 residues. Trimming removed 2 bases from V and 5 bases from J, with 14 bases in between. CDR3 region: CASSLSGDSRDTQYF. The CDR3 DNA sequence: TGTGCCAGCAGTTTATCGGGAGACTCAAGAGATACGCAGTATTTT.

This clonotype was recorded many times. This rearrangement joins TRBV12-3 or TRBV12-4 to TRBJ2-2; TRBD2 matches at 9 bases. Trimming removed 0 bases from V and 6 bases from J; junction bases left unmatched: 5. The CDR3 loop spans 16 amino acids. CDR3 region: CASSLALAGEAGELFF. The CDR3 DNA reads as TGTGCCAGCAGTTTAGCCTTAGCGGGAGAAGCCGGGGAGCTGTTTTTT.

In this sample, this clonotype turned up many times. The chain recombines TRBV5-1 with TRBJ2-1; 11 bases fit TRBD2. Germline loops: CDR1 SGHRS, CDR2 YFSETQ. CDR3 length: 16 amino acids. Losses at the gene ends were 3 bases for V and 10 bases for J; bases not matched to a gene: 12. CDR3 loop: CASSWGSLAGGEEQFF. DNA of the CDR3: TGCGCCAGCAGCTGGGGGTCGCTAGCGGGAGGTGAGGAGCAGTTCTTC.

This clonotype came up a few times. The chain couples TRBV6-5 to TRBJ2-7; 7 bases are shared with TRBD1. Per germline, CDR1 MNHEY and CDR2 SVGAGI. CDR3 length: 15 amino acids. Trimming removed 6 bases from V and 0 bases from J; junction bases left unmatched: 8. The CDR3 spells CASSLTGLTSYEQYF. The CDR3 DNA follows: TGTGCCAGCAGCCTGACAGGGCTCACCTCCTACGAGCAGTACTTC.

This clonotype was recorded a few times. The chain employs TRBV6-1 and TRBJ2-3; 12 nucleotides match TRBD1. Per germline, CDR1 MNHNS and CDR2 SASEGT. The CDR3 length is 17 residues. V lost 6 bases, J lost 2 bases, and 9 bases stayed unmatched. The CDR3 coding sequence is TGTGCCAGCAGCCGCGCGGGACAGGGGGCTAACACAGATACGCAGTATTTT. Translation: CASSRAGQGANTDTQYF.

The rearrangement uses TRBV12-3 or TRBV12-4 and TRBJ1-1, with D hard to call. The V end was cut by 5 bases, the J end by 0 bases, with 13 bases between. The CDR3 consists of 15 residues. CDR3: CASSEGPEVNTEAFF. For the CDR3, the DNA is TGTGCCAGCAGTGAAGGACCCGAGGTGAACACTGAAGCTTTCTTT.

This clonotype was seen ten or more times. The chain couples TRBV11-2 to TRBJ1-2; D gene ambiguous. Germline CDR1 SGHAT, CDR2 FQNNGV. Trimming stripped 2 bases from V and 2 bases from J, with 9 bases between. The CDR3 loop spans 14 amino acids. The CDR3 region has the DNA TGTGCCAGCAGCTTAAGACCGAGGAACTATGGCTACACCTTC. It yields the protein CASSLRPRNYGYTF.

This clonotype was seen ten or more times. The rearrangement links TRBV20-1 to TRBJ2-4; D perhaps matches TRBD2 (6 bases). Deletions cut 1 base from V and 9 bases from J, with 10 bases between. CDR3 length: 12 residues. Germline loops: CDR1 DFQATT, CDR2 SNEGSKA (reference sequence). DNA for the CDR3: TGCAGTGCTAGAGCGGGGGATGGCATTCAGTACTTC. This gives the protein CSARAGDGIQYF.

This clonotype was picked up many times. The V call is TRBV7-9, the J call TRBJ1-5; 7 bases align to TRBD1. V shed 1 base, J shed 5 bases, and the junction held 2 bases outside the gene matches. The CDR3 spans 14 residues. In germline, CDR1 is SEHNR, CDR2 FQNEAQ (reference sequence). The CDR3 protein is CASSLETGHQPQHF. CDR3 nucleotide sequence: TGTGCCAGCAGCTTAGAGACAGGGCATCAGCCCCAGCATTTT.

The sample holds many counts of this clonotype. This chain uses TRBV20-1 with TRBJ2-1; D gene uncertain. This CDR3 has 15 amino acids. Germline V gene lookup returns CDR1 DFQATT and CDR2 SNEGSKA (reference sequence). The germline V and J ends were trimmed by 1 base and 5 bases, with 15 bases remaining between them. The CDR3 loop reads CSARVSRSFNNEQFF. The CDR3 DNA reads TGCAGTGCTAGAGTTAGCAGGTCGTTTAACAATGAGCAGTTCTTC.

As to this clonotype: With a much larger clone just one base away, this may be a read error. This chain links TRBV30 with TRBJ2-2, with TRBD1 matching 7 bases. This CDR3 spans 11 amino acids. The germline CDR1 and CDR2 sequences are GTSNPN and SVGIG (reference sequence). This CDR3 is CVYPGGEGLFF. CDR3 in DNA: TGTGTCTACCCAGGGGGAGAGGGACTGTTTTTT.